Listed here are 11 T cell receptor beta chains from one sample, sequenced in a study of blood T cell repertoires in COVID-19. Method: immunoSEQ multiplex PCR; TCRdb's copy keeps in-frame clones and lacks some. Among almost 500,000 clones listed, 75% to 90% were seen once. The sequenced sample was PBMCs or T cells enriched from blood (not recorded which). The receptors come from a woman aged 55-69 years who had recovered from COVID-19.

The chain couples TRBV10-3 to TRBJ2-7; TRBD1 agrees at 12 bases. The CDR3 runs 14 residues. V trimming: 7 bases; J trimming: 6 bases; junction bases outside the gene matches: 7. Germline CDR1 ENHRY, CDR2 SYGVKD. CDR3 bases: TGTGCCATCAATGGGGACAGGGGGCTTGGCGAGCAGTACTTC. It is translated as CAINGDRGLGEQYF.

J is TRBJ1-5 and V is TRBV18; 7 bases map to TRBD1. This CDR3 comprises 14 residues. V trimming: 6 bases; J trimming: 4 bases; junction bases outside the gene matches: 6. CDR1 and CDR2 (germline): KGHSH, LQKENI. CDR3 bases: TGTGCCAGCTCCGGGACAGTGGTTAATCAGCCCCAGCATTTT. This gives the protein CASSGTVVNQPQHF.

The chain joins TRBV30 to TRBJ2-7; 8 nucleotides agree with TRBD1. Germline values: CDR1 GTSNPN, CDR2 SVGIG (reference sequence). J gave up 1 base and V 3 bases, and 8 bases lay outside the gene matches. The CDR3 is 15 residues long. The CDR3 loop is CAWRRQGLGSYEQYF. Written as DNA, the CDR3 is TGTGCCTGGAGACGACAGGGGTTGGGTTCCTACGAGCAGTACTTC.

The chain joins TRBV10-2 to TRBJ1-1; D not certain. The V gene lost 4 bases and the J gene lost 1 base, with 13 bases spanning the gap. CDR3 size: 15 residues. The germline V gene encodes CDR1 WSHSY and CDR2 SAAADI. The CDR3 sequence: CASSGPQTANTEAFF. The DNA for the CDR3 is TGCGCCAGCAGTGGCCCCCAAACAGCGAACACTGAAGCTTTCTTT.

The rearrangement uses TRBV7-2 and TRBJ2-1, with 13 bases matching TRBD2. The trim removed 5 bases at V and 9 bases at J, leaving 4 bases unmatched. The CDR3 is 14 amino acids. The V gene's germline CDR1 is SGHTA and CDR2 FQGNSA. CDR3 nucleotides: TGTGCCAGCAGCCTGGGACTAGCGGGGAGTGAGCAGTTCTTC. Protein product: CASSLGLAGSEQFF.

This clone was picked up a small number of times. The gene calls are TRBV4-1 and TRBJ2-2; a weak D match, TRBD1 (5 bases). Germline assignment: CDR1 MGHRA and CDR2 YSYEKL. Trimming removed 1 base from V and 2 bases from J, with 11 bases in between. There are 16 residues in the CDR3. CDR3 in amino acids: CASSQVGLANTGELFF. CDR3 coding DNA: TGCGCCAGCAGCCAAGTGGGGCTGGCAAACACCGGGGAGCTGTTTTTT.

The chain carries TRBV12-2 and TRBJ2-2; the table's D gene call, TRBD2, was not cross checked with the DNA. TRBV12-2 is shown as a pseudogene. CDR3 size: 19 residues. CDR3 residues: CASRFLPDPGPVNTGELFF. CDR3 DNA sequence: TGTGCAAGTCGCTTCCTCCCCGATCCCGGTCCGGTGAACACCGGGGAGCTGTTTTTT.

V usage is TRBV7-2 and J usage is TRBJ1-6; D gene ambiguous. Germline values: CDR1 SGHTA, CDR2 FQGNSA. CDR3 length equals 15 residues. With 7 bases removed from V and 6 bases from J, the gap between germline ends came to 16 bases. The CDR3 is CASISQAASNSPLHF. CDR3 sequence (DNA): TGTGCCAGCATCTCCCAAGCGGCCTCTAATTCACCCCTCCACTTT.

The rearrangement uses TRBV15 and TRBJ1-2, with D possibly being TRBD1 (5 bases). The V gene lost 5 bases and the J gene lost 2 bases, with 9 bases spanning the gap. The CDR3 sequence is 13 residues long. Germline V gene data show CDR1 as LNHNV and CDR2 as YYDKDF (reference sequence). This chain's CDR3 is CATSPGGNYGYTF. The CDR3 bases are TGTGCCACCAGCCCGGGGGGAAACTATGGCTACACCTTC. The whole variable domain, remainder taken from reference TRBV15 and TRBJ1-2, is DAMVIQNPRYQVTQFGKPVTLSCSQTLNHNVMYWYQQKSSQAPKLLFHYYDKDFNNEADTPDNFQSRRPNTSFCFLDIRSPGLGDTAMYLCATSPGGNYGYTFGSGTRLTVV.

The gene calls are TRBV11-2 and TRBJ2-4; 7 positions match TRBD1. With 6 bases clipped from V and 6 bases from J, the junction kept 5 bases outside the gene matches. Germline-derived CDR1 and CDR2 are SGHAT and FQNNGV. The CDR3 loop spans 13 amino acids. The CDR3 loop reads CASSSTGPNIQYF. The CDR3 DNA follows: TGTGCCAGCAGTTCGACAGGGCCAAACATTCAGTACTTC. The full variable domain, with the rest looked up from reference TRBV11-2 and TRBJ2-4, is EAGVAQSPRYKIIEKRQSVAFWCNPISGHATLYWYQQILGQGPKLLIQFQNNGVVDDSQLPKDRFSAERLKGVDSTLKIQPAKLEDSAVYLCASSSTGPNIQYFGAGTRLSVL.

CDR3 residues: CASSVSWGPEGTGELFF. DNA of the CDR3: TGTGCCAGCAGCGTTTCTTGGGGGCCTGAGGGCACCGGGGAGCTGTTTTTT. The chain joins TRBV9 to TRBJ2-2; D might be TRBD1 (6 bases). V lost 2 bases and J lost 4, with 18 bases in between. CDR1 is SGDLS, CDR2 YYNGEE, per germline. The CDR3 has 17 amino acids.